The 2 T cell receptor beta chains listed next were all sequenced from one sample in a study of radiation and T cells in renal cell carcinoma. Profiled with immunoSEQ multiplex PCR; TCRdb holds only in-frame clones, not every one. The sample has 150,000 or so clones, approximately 82% seen once. Time point meaning: baseline pretreatment blood. Treatment in this sample: 15 Gy SBRT to primary tumor, nephrectomy 4 weeks later. Sequencing was performed on blood, taken from a patient whose treatment included radiotherapy and nephrectomy. The origin of the receptors is a woman aged 45-65 years with renal cell carcinoma.

This clone was seen only a few times. V usage is TRBV19 and J usage is TRBJ2-7; no definite D call. V was cut by 8 bases and J by 1 base, with 12 bases left in between. This CDR3 contains 13 residues. Germline V gives CDR1 LNHDA, CDR2 SQIVND (reference sequence). In DNA form, the CDR3 reads TGTGCCAGTCGGCAGGACGAATCCTACGAGCAGTACTTC. This sequence encodes CASRQDESYEQYF. Based on the CDR3 plus reference TRBV19 and TRBJ2-7, the full variable domain is DGGITQSPKYLFRKEGQNVTLSCEQNLNHDAMYWYRQDPGQGLRLIYYSQIVNDFQKGDIAEGYSVSREKKESFPLTVTSAQKNPTAFYLCASRQDESYEQYFGPGTRLTVT.

This clone was recorded only once. This chain uses TRBV5-6 with TRBJ2-5; 8 nucleotides line up with TRBD2. Germline values: CDR1 SGHDT, CDR2 YYEEEE. The V and J ends lost 0 bases and 4 bases, in that order; junction bases with no gene match: 8. This CDR3 is 16 amino acids long. The CDR3 nucleotides are TGTGCCAGCAGCTTGGGCGCGGGGGGAGCAGGAGAGACCCAGTACTTC. It yields the protein CASSLGAGGAGETQYF.